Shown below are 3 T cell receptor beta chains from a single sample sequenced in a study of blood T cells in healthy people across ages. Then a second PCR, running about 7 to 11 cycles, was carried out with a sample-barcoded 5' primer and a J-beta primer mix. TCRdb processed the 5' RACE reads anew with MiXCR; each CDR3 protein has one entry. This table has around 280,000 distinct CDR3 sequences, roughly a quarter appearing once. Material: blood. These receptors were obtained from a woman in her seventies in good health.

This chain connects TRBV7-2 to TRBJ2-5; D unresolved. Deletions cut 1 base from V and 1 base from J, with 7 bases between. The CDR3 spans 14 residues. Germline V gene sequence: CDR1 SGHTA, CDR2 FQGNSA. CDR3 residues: CASSLDVIQETQYF. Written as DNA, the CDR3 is TGTGCCAGCAGCTTAGATGTGATCCAAGAGACCCAGTACTTC.

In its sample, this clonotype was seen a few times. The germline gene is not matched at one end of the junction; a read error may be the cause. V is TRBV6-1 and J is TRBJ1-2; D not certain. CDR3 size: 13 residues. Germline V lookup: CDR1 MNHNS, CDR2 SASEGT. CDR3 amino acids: CASSEGRIYGYTF. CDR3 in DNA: TGTGCCAGCAGTGAAGGTCGGATCTATGGCTACACTTTC.

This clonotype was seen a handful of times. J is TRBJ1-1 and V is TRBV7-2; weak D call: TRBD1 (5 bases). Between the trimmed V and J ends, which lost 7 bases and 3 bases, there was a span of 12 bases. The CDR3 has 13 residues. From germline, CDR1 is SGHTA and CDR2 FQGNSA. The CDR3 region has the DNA TGTGCCAGCAATGTCCAGGGATACACTGAAGCTTTCTTT. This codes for CASNVQGYTEAFF.